The 15 T cell receptor beta chains in this list originate from one sample, sequenced in a study of cytotoxic CD8 clonotypes in ibrutinib-treated CLL. Profiled with immunoSEQ multiplex PCR; TCRdb holds only in-frame clones, not every one. The table includes 150,000 or so clones, more than 75% detected once. This sample comprised PBMCs, obtained after 36 months of ibrutinib treatment. The receptors originated from a human donor with chronic lymphocytic leukemia.

This clone is a singleton in its sample. The chain recombines TRBV5-1 with TRBJ2-2; D gene unclear. Trimming left V 3 bases short and J 4 bases short, with 13 bases between. The CDR3 loop spans 15 amino acids. Germline loops: CDR1 SGHRS, CDR2 YFSETQ. CDR3 nucleotides: TGCGCCAGCAGCTCGGATCGAGGTTTCACCGGGGAGCTGTTTTTT. Protein: CASSSDRGFTGELFF.

This chain joins TRBV5-1 and TRBJ2-7; unclear D gene. Between the trimmed V and J ends, which lost 0 bases and 2 bases, there was a span of 9 bases. The CDR3 is made up of 14 amino acids. Germline V lookup: CDR1 SGHRS, CDR2 YFSETQ. CDR3 residues: CASSLGAGPYEQYF. As DNA, the CDR3 is TGCGCCAGCAGCTTGGGCGCAGGACCCTACGAGCAGTACTTC.

V gene TRBV11-2 combines with J gene TRBJ1-2, with D uncertain. Germline V gene data show CDR1 as SGHAT and CDR2 as FQNNGV. V shed 5 bases and J shed 5 bases, with 15 bases lying between them. CDR3 length: 14 residues. This CDR3 reads CASSPLTLGYGYTF. The DNA of the CDR3 is TGTGCCAGCAGCCCACTCACACTGGGGTATGGCTACACCTTC.

This rearrangement joins TRBV7-9 to TRBJ1-1; D is uncertain. CDR3 length equals 13 residues. Germline lookup yields CDR1 SEHNR and CDR2 FQNEAQ (reference sequence). The V and J ends lost 8 bases and 0 bases respectively, with 10 bases between them. CDR3 loop: CASFLGMNTEAFF. CDR3 sequence (DNA): TGTGCCAGCTTTTTAGGGATGAACACTGAAGCTTTCTTT.

The chain has TRBV28 and TRBJ1-5; D remains unclear. The CDR3 contains 17 residues. The V gene lost 7 bases and the J gene lost 0 bases, with 19 bases spanning the gap. CDR1 and CDR2 from the germline V gene are MDHEN and SYDVKM. Written as DNA, the CDR3 is TGTGCCAGCACCGTAGCGGGAGGTCGGGGTAGCAATCAGCCCCAGCATTTT. It translates to CASTVAGGRGSNQPQHF.

The chain combines TRBV4-1 with TRBJ1-6; D ambiguous. The CDR3 extends over 15 amino acids. Germline V gene data show CDR1 as MGHRA and CDR2 as YSYEKL. V was clipped by 2 bases and J by 8 bases, with 13 bases between them. CDR3 sequence reads: CASSQISIPYSPLHF. CDR3 DNA sequence: TGCGCCAGCAGCCAAATATCAATTCCCTATTCACCCCTCCACTTT.

The V call is TRBV2, the J call TRBJ1-5; 8 bases align to TRBD1. This CDR3 is built from 16 residues. Trimming took 4 bases from V and 0 from J; bases not matched to a gene: 5. Germline-derived CDR1 and CDR2 are SNHLY and FYNNEI. CDR3 protein: CASSAQGALSNQPQHF. In DNA, the CDR3 is TGTGCCAGCAGTGCCCAGGGGGCCCTTAGCAATCAGCCCCAGCATTTT.

The chain employs TRBV9 and TRBJ2-5; 8 positions agree with TRBD2. V lost 4 bases and J lost 2; bases outside the gene matches: 13. Germline assignment: CDR1 SGDLS and CDR2 YYNGEE. The CDR3 consists of 17 residues. CDR3 in DNA: TGTGCCAGCAGCTCCTCAACGGGGCTAGCGGGTCAAGAGACCCAGTACTTC. It encodes CASSSSTGLAGQETQYF. The full variable domain, with the rest looked up from reference TRBV9 and TRBJ2-5, is DSGVTQTPKHLITATGQRVTLRCSPRSGDLSVYWYQQSLDQGLQFLIQYYNGEERAKGNILERFSAQQFPDLHSELNLSSLELGDSALYFCASSSSTGLAGQETQYFGPGTRLLVL.

Details on this clone: Other DNA sequences in the same sample also yield this CDR3. In nucleotides, the CDR3 is TGTGCCAGCAGTTTGTCAGGATCCTACGAGCAGTACTTC. This translates into CASSLSGSYEQYF. The chain is built from TRBV27 and TRBJ2-7; D gene uncertain. V was cut by 3 bases and J by 1 base, with 7 bases left in between. Germline V lookup: CDR1 MNHEY, CDR2 SMNVEV (reference sequence). This CDR3 is 13 amino acids long.

J is TRBJ2-1 and V is TRBV27; 13 nucleotides match TRBD2. The CDR3 is made up of 16 amino acids. The V gene's germline CDR1 is MNHEY and CDR2 SMNVEV (reference sequence). V trimming: 3 bases; J trimming: 6 bases; junction bases outside the gene matches: 5. For the CDR3, the DNA is TGTGCCAGCAGTTTCGTACTAGCGGGAGGGTCCAATGAGCAGTTCTTC. It encodes CASSFVLAGGSNEQFF.

The table lists this clone with a count of one. The gene calls are TRBV19 and TRBJ1-3; D uncertain. The CDR3 has 13 amino acids. Deletions cut 7 bases from V and 2 bases from J, with 9 bases between. Germline lookup yields CDR1 LNHDA and CDR2 SQIVND (reference sequence). The DNA for the CDR3 is TGTGCCAGTAAGGGTTCCGCTGGAAACACCATATATTTT. Protein product: CASKGSAGNTIYF.

This chain links TRBV9 with TRBJ2-3; 9 bases are a match to TRBD2. The length of the CDR3 is 15 residues. The J segment lost 9 bases and the V segment lost 0 bases, leaving 8 bases of the junction unmatched. Germline V gives CDR1 SGDLS, CDR2 YYNGEE. The CDR3 is CASSVGQRGAGTQYF. Written as DNA, the CDR3 is TGTGCCAGCAGCGTAGGCCAGCGGGGGGCCGGGACGCAGTATTTT. The full variable domain, in which reference TRBV9 and TRBJ2-3 provide the parts outside the CDR3, is DSGVTQTPKHLITATGQRVTLRCSPRSGDLSVYWYQQSLDQGLQFLIQYYNGEERAKGNILERFSAQQFPDLHSELNLSSLELGDSALYFCASSVGQRGAGTQYFGPGTRLTVL.

The rearrangement uses TRBV5-1 and TRBJ2-5; the match to TRBD2 covers 10 bases. CDR1 is SGHRS and CDR2 is YFSETQ in the germline V gene. Losses at the gene ends were 4 bases for V and 2 bases for J; bases not matched to a gene: 8. The CDR3 contains 16 residues. Written as DNA, the CDR3 is TGCGCCAGCAGCGGATTTAGCGGGGGGAAACAAGAGACCCAGTACTTC. This translates into CASSGFSGGKQETQYF.

The J gene is TRBJ1-1, the V gene TRBV19; D unresolved. In germline, CDR1 is LNHDA, CDR2 SQIVND (reference sequence). Between the trimmed V and J ends, which lost 1 base and 4 bases, there was a span of 7 bases. This CDR3 comprises 13 residues. The CDR3 DNA reads TGTGCCAGTAGTATAGGCGGTGCCACTGAAGCTTTCTTT. Translation: CASSIGGATEAFF.

The chain is built from TRBV28 and TRBJ1-5; D unclear. V was cut by 5 bases and J by 6 bases, with 8 bases left in between. Germline V CDR1 and CDR2: MDHEN, SYDVKM. The CDR3 contains 12 residues. Here the CDR3 reads CASSLYAQPQHF. DNA of the CDR3: TGTGCCAGCAGTCTTTACGCTCAGCCCCAGCATTTT. Based on the CDR3 plus reference TRBV28 and TRBJ1-5, the full variable domain is DVKVTQSSRYLVKRTGEKVFLECVQDMDHENMFWYRQDPGLGLRLIYFSYDVKMKEKGDIPEGYSVSREKKERFSLILESASTNQTSMYLCASSLYAQPQHFGDGTRLSIL.